These 2 T cell receptor beta chains originate from one sample sequenced in a study of identical twins. TCRdb itself ran the 5' RACE reads through MiXCR, one entry per CDR3 protein. The top ten clones hold roughly 0.97% of a sample with 700,000 or so distinct CDR3 sequences, less than 10% of them seen once. These data are also associated with another study on yellow fever vaccine responses in identical twins.

Sequencing used PBMCs. The origin of the receptors is a woman aged 18-30 years in good health.

This clonotype showed up just once. The chain has TRBV5-1 and TRBJ2-1; 12 positions agree with TRBD2. The CDR3 contains 14 residues. V trimming: 5 bases; J trimming: 8 bases; junction bases outside the gene matches: 5. Germline V gene sequence: CDR1 SGHRS, CDR2 YFSETQ. The chain's CDR3 is CASRRTSGTDEQFF. The CDR3 DNA is TGCGCCAGCAGGCGGACTAGCGGGACTGATGAGCAGTTCTTC.

A few counts support this clonotype. The CDR3 nucleotides read TGTGCCAGCAGCGAACTGGGACAGGCTTCCTACGAGCAGTACTTC. Encoded protein: CASSELGQASYEQYF. The V and J genes are TRBV7-3 and TRBJ2-7; 8 nucleotides agree with TRBD1. The CDR3 runs to 15 residues. Germline trimming cut 5 bases from V and 1 base from J; bases unmatched to any gene: 7. Germline V gene sequence: CDR1 SGHTA, CDR2 FQGTGA.